Listed below are T cell receptor beta chains from one sample, sequenced in a study of memory CD4+ T cells and cytomegalovirus serostatus. The method was immunoSEQ multiplex PCR; TCRdb's version includes in-frame clones alone and lacks a portion of them. The sample contains around 33,000 clones, around 76% of which appear only once. Specimen: memory CD4+ T cells from blood. Receptor source: an adult in good health and CMV-seronegative. Some clones in this sample may be carry-over from other donors' samples. CDR3s include the opening cysteine and the closing phenylalanine or tryptophan. D genes are given only for firm matches. Expanded clones are given a class, and other clones once, few, many or no size at all.

J: TRBJ1-4; D: NA; size: NA; V: TRBV30; DNA: TGTGCCTGGGGGGGAGACAGTTATGAAAAACTGTTTTTT; CDR3: CAWGGDSYEKLFF
J: TRBJ1-6; D: TRBD1; size: once; V: TRBV6-1; DNA: TGTGCCAGCAGTGAAGGAGCTAGGGCAGGGGGCTATTCACCCCTCCACTTT; CDR3: CASSEGARAGGYSPLHF
J: TRBJ1-2; D: NA; size: NA; V: TRBV4-2; DNA: TGTGCCAGCAGCCAAGAAAACCAGGATTCCTATGGCTACACCTTC; CDR3: CASSQENQDSYGYTF
J: TRBJ1-2; D: NA; size: NA; V: TRBV11-3; DNA: TGTGCCAGCAGCTCCACACCGATCTATGGCTACACCTTC; CDR3: CASSSTPIYGYTF
J: TRBJ1-3; D: TRBD1; size: once; V: TRBV5-5; DNA: TGTGCCAGCAGGACCGGGACAGTAAACGGAAACACCATATATTTT; CDR3: CASRTGTVNGNTIYF
J: TRBJ2-7; D: NA; size: NA; V: TRBV7-2; DNA: TGTGCCAGCAGCTCCCAGGGAACCTACGAGCAGTACTTC; CDR3: CASSSQGTYEQYF
J: TRBJ1-2; D: NA; size: NA; V: TRBV18; DNA: TGTGCCAGCTCACCGGACCCTCGGGGGGTATATGGCTACACCTTC; CDR3: CASSPDPRGVYGYTF
J: TRBJ2-1; D: NA; size: NA; V: TRBV4-2; DNA: TGTGCCAGCAGCCTCATGGGGGGCCCCTCCTACAATGAGCAGTTCTTC; CDR3: CASSLMGGPSYNEQFF
J: TRBJ1-2; D: TRBD1; size: NA; V: TRBV5-1; DNA: TGCGCCAGCAGCACTGACAGGGTTAACTATGGCTACACCTTC; CDR3: CASSTDRVNYGYTF
J: TRBJ1-6; D: TRBD1; size: once; V: TRBV19; DNA: TGTGCCAGTAGTATCCCGGGACAGGATTCACCCCTCCACTTT; CDR3: CASSIPGQDSPLHF
J: TRBJ1-6; D: TRBD1; size: NA; V: TRBV30; DNA: TGTGCCTGGAGTCCCGGGACAGGGGGCTCACCCCTCCACTTT; CDR3: CAWSPGTGGSPLHF
J: TRBJ1-3; D: NA; size: NA; V: TRBV2; DNA: TGTGCCAGCAGCGACGAGGGGGGAAGAAACACCATATATTTT; CDR3: CASSDEGGRNTIYF
J: TRBJ1-5; D: NA; size: NA; V: TRBV2; DNA: TGTGCCAGCCAAGATAGCAATCAGCCCCAGCATTTT; CDR3: CASQDSNQPQHF
J: TRBJ2-3; D: NA; size: NA; V: TRBV5-4; DNA: TGTGCCAGCAGCTTGGAAACTGGGGTTGGCACAGATACGCAGTATTTT; CDR3: CASSLETGVGTDTQYF
J: TRBJ2-1; D: NA; size: NA; V: TRBV10-1; DNA: TGCGCCAGCAGTGAGTCGTTAGGGCCTTACAATGAGCAGTTCTTC; CDR3: CASSESLGPYNEQFF
J: TRBJ1-2; D: TRBD1; size: NA; V: TRBV6-1; DNA: TGTGCCAGCGACGGGACAGCCCTCACTAACTATGGCTACACCTTC; CDR3: CASDGTALTNYGYTF
J: TRBJ2-7; D: TRBD2; size: once; V: TRBV5-8; DNA: TGTGCCAGCAGCTTGGCGGCGGGAGGCGCCTACGAGCAGTACTTC; CDR3: CASSLAAGGAYEQYF